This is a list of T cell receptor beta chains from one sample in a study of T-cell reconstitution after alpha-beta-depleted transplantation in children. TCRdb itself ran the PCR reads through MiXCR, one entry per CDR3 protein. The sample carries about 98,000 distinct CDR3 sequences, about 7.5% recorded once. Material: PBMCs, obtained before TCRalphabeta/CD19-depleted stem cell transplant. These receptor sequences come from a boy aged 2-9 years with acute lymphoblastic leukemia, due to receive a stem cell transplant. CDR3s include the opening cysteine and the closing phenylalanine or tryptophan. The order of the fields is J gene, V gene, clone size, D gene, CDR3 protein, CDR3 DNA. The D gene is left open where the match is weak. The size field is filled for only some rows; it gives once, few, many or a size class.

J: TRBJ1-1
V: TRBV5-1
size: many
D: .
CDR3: CASSLARGRAPEAFF
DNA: TGCGCCAGCAGCTTGGCTCGCGGGAGGGCCCCTGAAGCTTTCTTT

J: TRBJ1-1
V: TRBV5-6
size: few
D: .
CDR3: CASSLNLYWLNTEAFF
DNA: TGTGCCAGCAGCTTGAACTTATACTGGTTGAACACTGAAGCTTTCTTT

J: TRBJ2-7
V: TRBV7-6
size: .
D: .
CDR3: CASSLGERLYEQYF
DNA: TGTGCCAGCAGCTTAGGGGAAAGACTGTACGAGCAGTACTTC

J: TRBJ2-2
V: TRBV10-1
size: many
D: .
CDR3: CASTETVENTGELFF
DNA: TGCGCCAGCACCGAGACCGTGGAGAACACCGGGGAGCTGTTTTTT

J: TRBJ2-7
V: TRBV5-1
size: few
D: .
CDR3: CASSLRSLGEQYF
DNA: TGCGCCAGCAGCTTAAGATCCTTGGGGGAGCAGTACTTC

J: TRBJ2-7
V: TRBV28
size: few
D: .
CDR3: CASSPMGAASSYEQYF
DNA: TGTGCCAGCAGTCCGATGGGGGCGGCGAGCTCCTACGAGCAGTACTTC

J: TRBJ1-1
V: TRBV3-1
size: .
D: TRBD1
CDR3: CASSQGLTGGSEAFF
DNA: TGTGCCAGCAGCCAAGGGCTGACAGGGGGGTCTGAAGCTTTCTTT

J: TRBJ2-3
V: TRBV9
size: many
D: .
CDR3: CASSVANFQGLGGDTQYF
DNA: TGTGCCAGCAGCGTAGCTAATTTCCAGGGTCTCGGTGGAGATACGCAGTATTTT

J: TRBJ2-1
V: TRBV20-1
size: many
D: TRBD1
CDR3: CSPVGTGYHYNEQFF
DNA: TGCAGTCCTGTGGGGACAGGGTACCACTACAATGAGCAGTTCTTC

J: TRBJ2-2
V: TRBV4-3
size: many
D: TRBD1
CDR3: CASSPRDSPGELFF
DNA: TGCGCCAGCAGCCCCCGGGACAGTCCCGGGGAGCTGTTTTTT

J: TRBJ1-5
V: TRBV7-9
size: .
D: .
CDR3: CASSLATGNQPQHF
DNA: TGTGCCAGCAGCTTAGCGACAGGCAATCAGCCCCAGCATTTT

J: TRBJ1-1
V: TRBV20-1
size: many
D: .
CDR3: CSARDRSTLGPWGTEAFF
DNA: TGCAGTGCTAGAGATCGAAGCACCTTAGGGCCCTGGGGGACTGAAGCTTTCTTT

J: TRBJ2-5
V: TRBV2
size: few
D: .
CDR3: CASVEPGRFQETQYF
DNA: TGTGCCAGCGTAGAACCGGGACGTTTCCAAGAGACCCAGTACTTC

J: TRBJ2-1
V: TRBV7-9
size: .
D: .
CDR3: CASSSFGQTLNEQFF
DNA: TGTGCCAGCAGCTCTTTCGGTCAGACCCTCAATGAGCAGTTCTTC

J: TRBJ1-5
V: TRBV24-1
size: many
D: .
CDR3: CATPSRTASNQPQHF
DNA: TGTGCCACCCCCAGTCGGACAGCTAGCAATCAGCCCCAGCATTTT